One sample yielded the 21 T cell receptor beta chains listed below, sequenced in a study of shared clonotypes between healthy human individuals. Measured with immunoSEQ multiplex PCR; TCRdb has only the in-frame clones, and not every one. Of 2 million to 3 million clones in the sample, under 95% were seen once. Sequencing input: naive CD4+ T cells from PBMCs. The subset here: CD45RA+ positively selected. These receptors all stem from a young man in good health. Some clones in this sample may be carry-over from other donors' samples.

V usage is TRBV19 and J usage is TRBJ2-5; D remains ambiguous. V was trimmed by 3 bases and J by 5 bases, leaving 10 bases between them. The CDR3 totals 13 residues. CDR1 LNHDA and CDR2 SQIVND come from the germline V gene (reference sequence). The CDR3 loop reads CASSIKVGETQYF. As DNA, the CDR3 is TGTGCCAGTAGTATCAAGGTCGGGGAGACCCAGTACTTC.

This clone showed up just once. The CDR3 coding sequence is TGTGCCAGCAGCTACGGACAGGGGCCTGATACGCAGTATTTT. Translated: CASSYGQGPDTQYF. This chain joins TRBV5-8 and TRBJ2-3, with 9 bases matching TRBD1. The germline V gene has CDR1 SGHTS and CDR2 YDEGEE. V lost 3 bases and J lost 6; bases outside the gene matches: 5. The CDR3 contains 14 residues. Combining the CDR3 with reference TRBV5-8 and TRBJ2-3 gives the whole variable domain EAGVTQSPTHLIKTRGQQATLRCSPISGHTSVYWYQQALGLGLQFLLWYDEGEERNRGNFPPRFSGRQFPNYSSELNVNALELEDSALYLCASSYGQGPDTQYFGPGTRLTVL.

The chain combines TRBV11-2 with TRBJ2-5; D could derive from TRBD1 or TRBD2 (5 bases each). CDR1 and CDR2 from the germline V gene are SGHAT and FQNNGV. This CDR3 has 15 residues. V was shortened by 0 bases and J by 1 base, with 9 bases between the two germline ends. Here the CDR3 reads CASSLESRGQETQYF. In DNA form, the CDR3 reads TGTGCCAGCAGCTTAGAGTCGAGGGGCCAAGAGACCCAGTACTTC.

This clone has only one observation. V is TRBV4-2 and J is TRBJ1-1; D uncertain. Germline CDR1 LGHNA, CDR2 YNFKEQ. This CDR3 has 14 amino acids. Trimming cost V 4 bases and J 2 bases, with 11 bases left between them. CDR3: CASSRLRGNTEAFF. The CDR3 DNA reads as TGTGCCAGCAGCCGGCTTCGAGGTAACACTGAAGCTTTCTTT.

V usage is TRBV6-5 and J usage is TRBJ1-1, with D unclear. The germline V gene has CDR1 MNHEY and CDR2 SVGAGI. V lost 4 bases to trimming and J lost 3 bases, with 12 bases between them. This CDR3 has 14 amino acids. The CDR3 loop is CASSSVGYDTEAFF. As DNA, the CDR3 is TGTGCCAGCAGTTCCGTGGGATACGACACTGAAGCTTTCTTT.

Comment on this clone: Other DNA sequences from this sample encode an identical CDR3 as well. The chain is built from TRBV19 and TRBJ1-5; weak D call: TRBD1 (5 bases). Germline CDR1 is LNHDA and CDR2 is SQIVND (reference sequence). V shed 2 bases and J shed 0 bases, with 11 bases lying between them. The CDR3 runs to 16 residues. The CDR3 loop reads CASSIQGGYSNQPQHF. CDR3 DNA: TGTGCCAGTAGTATACAGGGAGGCTATAGCAATCAGCCCCAGCATTTT.

The chain combines TRBV19 with TRBJ2-4, with D perhaps TRBD2 (6 bases). Deletions cut 7 bases from V and 2 bases from J, with 24 bases between. This CDR3 comprises 18 residues. In germline, CDR1 is LNHDA, CDR2 SQIVND (reference sequence). CDR3 protein: CASTVSRPAGRTKNIQYF. The CDR3 DNA is TGTGCCAGTACTGTATCCCGCCCGGCAGGGAGGACCAAAAACATTCAGTACTTC.

The chain has TRBV19 and TRBJ2-3; 13 bases align to TRBD2. This CDR3 is 19 amino acids long. The junction had 9 bases not matched to a gene; V was cut back by 3 bases and J by 0 bases. Germline-derived CDR1 and CDR2 are LNHDA and SQIVND (reference sequence). The CDR3 sequence: CASSMKTSGRPSSTDTQYF. The CDR3 DNA is TGTGCCAGTAGTATGAAGACTAGCGGGAGGCCGTCTAGCACAGATACGCAGTATTTT.

The chain uses TRBV30 and TRBJ1-3, with D unresolved. Germline assignment: CDR1 GTSNPN and CDR2 SVGIG (reference sequence). V was trimmed by 3 bases and J by 6 bases, leaving 6 bases between them. The CDR3 covers 11 residues. The CDR3: CAWRGANTIYF. Here the CDR3 DNA reads TGTGCCTGGAGAGGTGCAAACACCATATATTTT. Filled out from reference TRBV30 and TRBJ1-3, the complete variable domain reads SQTIHQWPATLVQPVGSPLSLECTVEGTSNPNLYWYRQAAGRGLQLLFYSVGIGQISSEVPQNLSASRPQDRQFILSSKKLLLSDSGFYLCAWRGANTIYFGEGSWLTVV.

Points on this clone: Other DNA variants within this sample encode the same CDR3. This chain connects TRBV5-1 to TRBJ2-1, with D unresolved. Looked up from germline, CDR1 is SGHRS and CDR2 is YFSETQ. Trimming removed 0 bases at V and 1 base at J, with 8 bases between. The CDR3 length is 15 residues. Written as DNA, the CDR3 is TGCGCCAGCAGCTTGGGGGTTGGTTCCTACAATGAGCAGTTCTTC. This sequence encodes CASSLGVGSYNEQFF.

Concerning this clone: Distinct nucleotide sequences in the sample also encode this CDR3. The genes are TRBV5-4 and TRBJ1-4; a possible D gene is TRBD1 (5 bases). The CDR3 extends over 15 amino acids. Looked up from germline, CDR1 is SGHNT and CDR2 is YYREEE (reference sequence). V was trimmed by 3 bases and J by 2 bases, leaving 11 bases between them. The CDR3 region is CASSSGGTTNEKLFF. The DNA for the CDR3 is TGTGCCAGCAGCTCCGGGGGGACGACTAATGAAAAACTGTTTTTT.

The V and J genes are TRBV27 and TRBJ2-5; 7 nucleotides align to TRBD1. With V trimmed by 8 bases and J by 7 bases, 13 bases remained unmatched. Germline assignment: CDR1 MNHEY and CDR2 SMNVEV (reference sequence). The CDR3 sequence is 14 residues long. This chain's CDR3 is CASSPGQPPVTQYF. The CDR3 bases are TGTGCCAGCTCGCCGGGACAGCCGCCAGTGACCCAGTACTTC.

This chain links TRBV28 with TRBJ1-6; 7 bases are shared with TRBD1. Per the germline V gene, CDR1 is MDHEN and CDR2 is SYDVKM. V lost 1 base to trimming and J lost 8 bases; unmatched junction nucleotides: 5. The CDR3 extends over 15 amino acids. The DNA of the CDR3 is TGTGCCAGCAGTTTATTCAAACAGGGGTATTCACCCCTCCACTTT. Its translation is CASSLFKQGYSPLHF.

The chain employs TRBV28 and TRBJ1-1; D unresolved. Between the trimmed V and J ends, which lost 2 bases and 0 bases, there was a span of 10 bases. The CDR3 loop spans 15 amino acids. Per the germline V gene, CDR1 is MDHEN and CDR2 is SYDVKM. The CDR3 sequence is CASSLRSGMNTEAFF. CDR3 DNA: TGTGCCAGCAGTTTAAGGTCAGGCATGAACACTGAAGCTTTCTTT.

The gene calls are TRBV28 and TRBJ2-2, with no clear D. The CDR3 has 12 residues. CDR1 MDHEN and CDR2 SYDVKM come from the germline V gene. V lost 5 bases, J lost 4 bases, and 5 bases lay in between. The CDR3 region has the DNA TGTGCCAGCAGTGCGCTCACCGGGGAGCTGTTTTTT. Translating gives CASSALTGELFF. The entire variable domain, with the rest obtained from reference TRBV28 and TRBJ2-2, is as follows: DVKVTQSSRYLVKRTGEKVFLECVQDMDHENMFWYRQDPGLGLRLIYFSYDVKMKEKGDIPEGYSVSREKKERFSLILESASTNQTSMYLCASSALTGELFFGEGSRLTVL.

As regards this clone: The sample holds other DNA sequences that translate to the same CDR3. The J gene is TRBJ2-7, the V gene TRBV28; D ambiguous. Between the trimmed V and J ends, which lost 4 bases and 3 bases, there was a span of 10 bases. CDR3 length: 13 amino acids. The germline gives CDR1 MDHEN, CDR2 SYDVKM. Here the CDR3 DNA reads TGTGCCAGCAGTTCGGGCCAGAGCTACGAGCAGTACTTC. This encodes CASSSGQSYEQYF. The full variable domain, with the rest looked up from reference TRBV28 and TRBJ2-7, is DVKVTQSSRYLVKRTGEKVFLECVQDMDHENMFWYRQDPGLGLRLIYFSYDVKMKEKGDIPEGYSVSREKKERFSLILESASTNQTSMYLCASSSGQSYEQYFGPGTRLTVT.

This clone is a singleton in its sample. The rearrangement joins TRBV11-1 to TRBJ1-1; TRBD1 might be the D (5 bases). Deletions cut 2 bases from V and 5 bases from J, with 9 bases between. CDR1 is SGHAT, CDR2 FQDESV, per germline (reference sequence). CDR3 size: 13 residues. CDR3 sequence: CASSLSGSTEAFF. In DNA form, the CDR3 reads TGTGCCAGCAGCTTATCAGGGTCTACTGAAGCTTTCTTT.

This sequence joins TRBV11-2 and TRBJ1-2; D is perhaps TRBD1 (5 bases). The V and J ends lost 4 bases and 7 bases respectively, with 19 bases between them. Germline CDR1 is SGHAT and CDR2 is FQNNGV. CDR3 length: 15 amino acids. CDR3 sequence (DNA): TGTGCCAGCAGCTCCCCCCGACGGGCCGGGGGTGGCTACACCTTC. It codes for CASSSPRRAGGGYTF.

The gene calls are TRBV28 and TRBJ2-5; 7 nucleotides match TRBD2. The germline V gene encodes CDR1 MDHEN and CDR2 SYDVKM. CDR3 length equals 14 residues. V trimming: 6 bases; J trimming: 3 bases; junction bases outside the gene matches: 7. The CDR3 reads CASSSLGREETQYF. In nucleotides, the CDR3 is TGTGCCAGCAGCAGCCTAGGGAGGGAAGAGACCCAGTACTTC.

J is TRBJ1-3 and V is TRBV9; D remains ambiguous. Looked up from germline, CDR1 is SGDLS and CDR2 is YYNGEE. This CDR3 has 16 residues. Trimming shortened V by 2 bases and J by 0 bases, and 12 bases separated the two germline ends. The CDR3 DNA reads TGTGCCAGCAGCGTTGACCACGTCGTCTCTGGAAACACCATATATTTT. Translated: CASSVDHVVSGNTIYF. Using reference TRBV9 and TRBJ1-3 for the parts outside the CDR3, the full variable domain is DSGVTQTPKHLITATGQRVTLRCSPRSGDLSVYWYQQSLDQGLQFLIQYYNGEERAKGNILERFSAQQFPDLHSELNLSSLELGDSALYFCASSVDHVVSGNTIYFGEGSWLTVV.

J is TRBJ2-7 and V is TRBV28, with 7 positions matching TRBD1. Unmatched junction bases numbered 7, after V lost 6 bases and J lost 2 bases. Germline V lookup: CDR1 MDHEN, CDR2 SYDVKM. The CDR3 totals 14 residues. CDR3 DNA sequence: TGTGCCAGCAGCCTAACAGGGGACGCCTACGAGCAGTACTTC. Translating it yields CASSLTGDAYEQYF.